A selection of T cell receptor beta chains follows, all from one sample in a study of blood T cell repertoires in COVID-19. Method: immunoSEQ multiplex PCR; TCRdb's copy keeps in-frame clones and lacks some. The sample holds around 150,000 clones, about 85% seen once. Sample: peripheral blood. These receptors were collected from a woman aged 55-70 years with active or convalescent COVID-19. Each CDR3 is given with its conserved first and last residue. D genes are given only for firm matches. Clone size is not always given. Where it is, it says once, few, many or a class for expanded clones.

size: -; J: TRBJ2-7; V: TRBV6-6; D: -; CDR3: CASSYQGPYEQYF; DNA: TGTGCCAGCAGTTATCAGGGTCCCTACGAGCAGTACTTC
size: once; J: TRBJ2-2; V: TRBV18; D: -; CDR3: CASSPVQKGSGELFF; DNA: TGTGCCAGCTCACCGGTCCAGAAGGGGTCCGGGGAGCTGTTTTTT
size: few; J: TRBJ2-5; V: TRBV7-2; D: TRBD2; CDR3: CASSIAGEAQYF; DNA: TGTGCCAGCAGTATAGCGGGTGAGGCCCAGTACTTC
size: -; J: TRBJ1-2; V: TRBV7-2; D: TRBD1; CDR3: CASSPSLGTGYGYTF; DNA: TGTGCCAGCAGCCCTAGCCTCGGGACAGGGTATGGCTACACCTTC
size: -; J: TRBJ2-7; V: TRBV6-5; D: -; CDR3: CASSYLTSPYEQYF; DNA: TGTGCCAGCAGTTATCTCACAAGTCCCTACGAGCAGTACTTC
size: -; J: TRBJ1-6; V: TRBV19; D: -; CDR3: CASSMAGVGNSPLHF; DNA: TGTGCCAGTAGTATGGCCGGGGTTGGTAATTCACCCCTCCACTTT
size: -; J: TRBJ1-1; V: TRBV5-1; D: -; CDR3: CASSLRGNNAEAFF; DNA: TGCGCCAGCAGCTTGAGGGGGAATAACGCTGAAGCTTTCTTT
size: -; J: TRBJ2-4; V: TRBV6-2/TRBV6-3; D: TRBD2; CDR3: CASSRDYGGDIQYF; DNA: TGTGCCAGCAGCCGGGACTACGGAGGGGACATTCAGTACTTC
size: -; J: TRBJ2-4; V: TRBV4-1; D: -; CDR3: CASSQVTPGQGIQYF; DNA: TGCGCCAGCAGCCAAGTCACGCCAGGGCAAGGCATTCAGTACTTC
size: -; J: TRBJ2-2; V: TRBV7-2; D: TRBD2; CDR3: CASTREGGARTGELFF; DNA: TGTGCCAGCACCCGGGAGGGGGGGGCGAGAACCGGGGAGCTGTTTTTT
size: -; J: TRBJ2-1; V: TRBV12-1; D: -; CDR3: CASSPPGTSGGRGQFF; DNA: TGTGCCAGCAGCCCGCCCGGGACTAGCGGGGGGAGGGGGCAGTTCTTC
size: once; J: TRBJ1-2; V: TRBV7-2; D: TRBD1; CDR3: CASSLPGTGDGYTF; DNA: TGTGCCAGCAGCTTACCCGGGACAGGGGATGGCTACACCTTC
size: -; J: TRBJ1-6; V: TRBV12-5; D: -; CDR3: CASGLLMSSPLHF; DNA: TGTGCTAGTGGTTTGTTAATGTCCTCACCCCTCCACTTT
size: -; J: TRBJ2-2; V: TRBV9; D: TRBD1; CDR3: CASSLSGPGQGAGELFF; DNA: TGTGCCAGCAGCCTATCCGGACCGGGACAGGGGGCCGGGGAGCTGTTTTTT
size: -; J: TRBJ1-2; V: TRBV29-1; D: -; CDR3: CSVGDEGYTF; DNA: TGCAGCGTCGGGGATGAGGGCTACACCTTC
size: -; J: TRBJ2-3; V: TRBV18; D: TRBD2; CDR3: CASSPPGLATDTQYF; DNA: TGTGCCAGCTCACCACCAGGACTAGCTACAGATACGCAGTATTTT
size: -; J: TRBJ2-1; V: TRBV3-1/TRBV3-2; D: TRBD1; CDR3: CASSLRDRGDNEQFF; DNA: TGTGCCAGCAGCCTCCGGGACAGGGGGGACAATGAGCAGTTCTTC
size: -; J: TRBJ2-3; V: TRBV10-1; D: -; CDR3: CASSQVDTDTQYF; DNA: TGCGCCAGCAGCCAGGTCGACACAGATACGCAGTATTTT
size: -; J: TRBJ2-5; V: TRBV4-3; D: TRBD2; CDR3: CASSQDLRGGGETQYF; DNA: TGCGCCAGCAGCCAAGATCTCCGGGGGGGCGGGGAGACCCAGTACTTC
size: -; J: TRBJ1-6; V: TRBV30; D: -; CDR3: CAWSWGSNNSPLHF; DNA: TGTGCCTGGAGTTGGGGCAGCAATAATTCACCCCTCCACTTT
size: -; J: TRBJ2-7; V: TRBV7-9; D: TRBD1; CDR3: CASRTGTGNDEQYF; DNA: TGTGCCAGCAGAACCGGGACAGGGAATGACGAGCAGTACTTC
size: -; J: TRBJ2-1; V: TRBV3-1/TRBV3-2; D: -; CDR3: CASSQVAADYNEQFF; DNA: TGTGCCAGCAGCCAAGTGGCAGCGGATTACAATGAGCAGTTCTTC
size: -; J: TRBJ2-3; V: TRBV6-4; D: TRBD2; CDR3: CASSDSGTTTDTQYF; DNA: TGTGCCAGCAGTGACTCAGGGACTACAACAGATACGCAGTATTTT
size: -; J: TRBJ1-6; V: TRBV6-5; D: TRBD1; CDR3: CASSPTGDNSPLHF; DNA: TGTGCCAGCAGTCCCACAGGGGATAATTCACCCCTCCACTTT
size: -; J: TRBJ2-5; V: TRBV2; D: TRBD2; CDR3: CASSETLAGGKETQYF; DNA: TGTGCCAGCAGTGAAACGCTAGCGGGGGGAAAAGAGACCCAGTACTTC
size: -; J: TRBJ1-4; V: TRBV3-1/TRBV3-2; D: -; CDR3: CASSIQREKLFF; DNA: TGTGCCAGCAGCATTCAGAGGGAAAAACTGTTTTTT
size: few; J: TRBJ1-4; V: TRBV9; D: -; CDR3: CATPAGGATNEKLFF; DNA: TGTGCCACTCCCGCCGGGGGGGCAACTAATGAAAAACTGTTTTTT
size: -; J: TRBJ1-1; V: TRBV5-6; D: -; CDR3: CASSPLTSLNTEAFF; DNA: TGTGCCAGCAGCCCTCTGACTAGTTTGAACACTGAAGCTTTCTTT
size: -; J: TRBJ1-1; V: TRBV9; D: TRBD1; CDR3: CASSVGGRGLSTEAFF; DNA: TGTGCCAGCAGCGTAGGAGGCAGGGGGCTTAGCACTGAAGCTTTCTTT
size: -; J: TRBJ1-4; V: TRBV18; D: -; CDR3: CASSPNTGTTNEKLFF; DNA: TGTGCCAGCTCACCAAATACCGGGACAACTAATGAAAAACTGTTTTTT
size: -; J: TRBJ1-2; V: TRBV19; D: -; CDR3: CASSTQGVRGYTF; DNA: TGTGCCAGTAGTACCCAGGGCGTGCGAGGCTACACCTTC
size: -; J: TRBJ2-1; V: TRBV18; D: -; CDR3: CASSPFRQGFYNEQFF; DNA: TGTGCCAGCTCACCGTTTAGGCAGGGCTTCTACAATGAGCAGTTCTTC
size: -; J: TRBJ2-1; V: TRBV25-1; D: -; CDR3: CASSVGQHSYNEQFF; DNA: TGTGCCAGCAGCGTTGGACAGCACTCCTACAATGAGCAGTTCTTC
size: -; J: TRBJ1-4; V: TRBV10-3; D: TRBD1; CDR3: CAISESGGSNEKLFF; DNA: TGTGCCATCAGTGAGTCAGGGGGCAGTAATGAAAAACTGTTTTTT
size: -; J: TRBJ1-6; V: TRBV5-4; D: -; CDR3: CASRKEGGGDNSPLHF; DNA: TGTGCCAGCAGGAAGGAGGGCGGAGGGGATAATTCACCCCTCCACTTT
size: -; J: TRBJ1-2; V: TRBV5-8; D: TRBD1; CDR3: CASRDRDRGLAGYTF; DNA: TGTGCCAGCAGAGACCGGGACAGGGGGCTCGCTGGCTACACCTTC
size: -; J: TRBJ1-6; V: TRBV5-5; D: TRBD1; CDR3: CASSLGQGGNSPLHF; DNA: TGTGCCAGCAGCCTGGGACAGGGCGGGAATTCACCCCTCCACTTT
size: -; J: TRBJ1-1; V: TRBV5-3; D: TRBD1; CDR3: CARVTGPSAEAFF; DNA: TGTGCCAGAGTGACAGGGCCCTCGGCTGAAGCTTTCTTT
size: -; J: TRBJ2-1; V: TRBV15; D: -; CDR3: CATSTYRSMNNEQFF; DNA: TGTGCCACCAGCACCTACAGGAGCATGAACAATGAGCAGTTCTTC
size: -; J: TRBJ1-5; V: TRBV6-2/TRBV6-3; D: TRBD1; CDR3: CASSTGTGGVRSNQPQHF; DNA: TGTGCCAGCAGTACCGGGACAGGGGGCGTTAGGAGCAATCAGCCCCAGCATTTT
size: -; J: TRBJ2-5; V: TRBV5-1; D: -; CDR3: CASSLGLQETQYF; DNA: TGCGCCAGCAGCTTGGGACTCCAAGAGACCCAGTACTTC
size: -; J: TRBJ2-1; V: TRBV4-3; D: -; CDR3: CASSQDWQVSYNEQFF; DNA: TGCGCCAGCAGCCAAGATTGGCAGGTCTCCTACAATGAGCAGTTCTTC
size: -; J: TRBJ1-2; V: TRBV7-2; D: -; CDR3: CASTQTPYGYTF; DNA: TGTGCCAGCACCCAAACCCCCTACGGCTACACCTTC
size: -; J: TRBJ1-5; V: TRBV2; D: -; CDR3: CASTAGGLSNQPQHF; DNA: TGTGCCAGCACCGCGGGAGGTCTTTCCAATCAGCCCCAGCATTTT
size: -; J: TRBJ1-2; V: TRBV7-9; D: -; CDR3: CASRQDSSYGYTF; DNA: TGTGCCAGCAGACAGGACAGTTCATATGGCTACACCTTC